This T cell receptor (beta chain) was captured in a study of early T cells in non-severe SARS-CoV-2 infection. The germline V and J ends were trimmed by 6 bases and 8 bases, with 18 bases remaining between them. The germline V gene encodes CDR1 SNHLY and CDR2 FYNNEI. The CDR3 consists of 14 residues. TCRdb ran MiXCR on the 5' RACE reads and lists one entry per CDR3 protein. The table shows around 33,000 distinct CDR3 sequences, with about 5% occurring only once. This clonotype was seen many times. This TCR came from an adult who was a healthcare worker with PCR-confirmed SARS-CoV-2 infection or an uninfected control (not recorded which). V is TRBV2 and J is TRBJ2-3; D is perhaps TRBD2 (6 bases). Sequenced input: whole blood. The CDR3 DNA follows: TGTGCCAGCAGGGAGGTGCCCACCGGGGGTACGCAGTATTTT. This sequence encodes CASREVPTGGTQYF.